This paragraph reports one T cell receptor (beta chain). What it binds is unknown. The CDR3 covers 16 residues. The germline V gene encodes CDR1 SEHNR and CDR2 FQNEAQ (reference sequence). Trimming pared 5 bases from V and 0 bases from J, leaving 16 bases between. In the PCR, 60 Vbeta and 13 Jbeta primers were used. As handled by the study authors: In a later analysis, the count reached 75 million to 90 million unique TCR beta chains, with roughly 12 million shared. Assay used: immunoSEQ multiplex PCR; TCRdb lists only in-frame clones, some missing. That table is the source of V, J and clone size, and D and trimming were worked out from the DNA. The data hold about 96,000 clones, with around 85% observed a single time. The data were obtained in a study of cytomegalovirus exposure and HLA in healthy donors. Notes on the study in general: Common viral pathogens were later found to be apparently linked to several of the most significant clusters. It was assumed in the presence/absence analyses that sequencing depth was roughly uniform across donors.

The sample consisted of PBMCs. The clonotype originates from a man aged 25-40 years in good health and CMV-seronegative. The chain carries TRBV7-9 and TRBJ1-1; a weak D match, TRBD1 (5 bases). CDR3 in amino acids: CASSPRRGAMNTEAFF. The CDR3 DNA follows: TGTGCCAGCAGCCCGAGGCGTGGGGCCATGAACACTGAAGCTTTCTTT.